What follows are 22 T cell receptor beta chains derived from one specimen sequenced in a study of blood T cells in healthy people across ages. Primers used in a second PCR of roughly 6 to 11 cycles were a sample-barcoded 5' primer and a J-beta primer mix. TCRdb used MiXCR to reprocess the 5' RACE reads, holding one entry per CDR3 protein. The table has 710,000 or so distinct CDR3 sequences, approximately 29% seen once. Input material: blood. These receptors all come from a woman of 80 years or more in good health.

A few counts support this clonotype. A clone one base away is much larger, so this may be a read error. The chain recombines TRBV5-1 with TRBJ2-7, with 9 nucleotides matching TRBD2. With V trimmed by 1 base and J by 7 bases, 6 bases remained unmatched. The CDR3 sequence is 14 residues long. CDR1 is SGHRS, CDR2 YFSETQ, per germline. This CDR3 reads CASSLTAGGNEQYF. The DNA for the CDR3 is TGCGCCAGCAGCTTGACGGCGGGGGGGAATGAGCAGTACTTC. Variable domain in full (rest from reference TRBV5-1 and TRBJ2-7): KAGVTQTPRYLIKTRGQQVTLSCSPISGHRSVSWYQQTPGQGLQFLFEYFSETQRNKGNFPGRFSGRQFSNSRSEMNVSTLELGDSALYLCASSLTAGGNEQYFGPGTRLTVT.

To note about this clonotype: At one of its ends the junction is not consistent with the germline gene, which may arise from a read error. V and J are TRBV18 and TRBJ2-6; D may correspond to TRBD1 or TRBD2 (5 bases each). This CDR3 spans 22 amino acids. Germline CDR1 and CDR2: KGHSH and LQKENI. The CDR3 sequence: CASSPRRAGTGGGSSEANVLTF. The CDR3 DNA is TGTGCCAGCTCACCCCGGAGAGCAGGGACCGGAGGAGGAAGCTCTGAGGCCAACGTCCTGACTTTC.

The genes are TRBV5-1 and TRBJ2-7, with no clear D. This CDR3 comprises 13 residues. Germline CDR1 and CDR2: SGHRS and YFSETQ. V was shortened by 4 bases and J by 6 bases, with 14 bases between the two germline ends. Here the CDR3 DNA reads TGCGCCAGCAGCGGGCACCTGGGTCGCGAGCAGTACTTC. It is translated as CASSGHLGREQYF. The full variable domain, completed using reference TRBV5-1 and TRBJ2-7, is KAGVTQTPRYLIKTRGQQVTLSCSPISGHRSVSWYQQTPGQGLQFLFEYFSETQRNKGNFPGRFSGRQFSNSRSEMNVSTLELGDSALYLCASSGHLGREQYFGPGTRLTVT.

The rearrangement joins TRBV7-9 to TRBJ1-4, with TRBD1 identical over 7 bases. After removal of 5 bases from V and 12 bases from J, the junction contained 9 bases not matched to a gene. CDR1 and CDR2 (germline): SEHNR, FQNEAQ (reference sequence). There are 13 residues in the CDR3. This chain's CDR3 is CASSNRDSEELFF. The CDR3 DNA sequence: TGTGCCAGCAGCAACCGGGACAGCGAAGAACTGTTTTTT. The full variable domain, in which reference TRBV7-9 and TRBJ1-4 provide the parts outside the CDR3, is DTGVSQNPRHKITKRGQNVTFRCDPISEHNRLYWYRQTLGQGPEFLTYFQNEAQLEKSRLLSDRFSAERPKGSFSTLEIQRTEQGDSAMYLCASSNRDSEELFFGSGTQLSVL.

This clonotype was counted many times. The J gene is TRBJ2-1, the V gene TRBV5-6; 12 nucleotides line up with TRBD2. V lost 4 bases, J lost 8 bases, and 10 bases stayed unmatched. Germline V lookup: CDR1 SGHDT, CDR2 YYEEEE. The length of the CDR3 is 16 residues. CDR3 loop: CASSTYLAGGTYEQFF. The CDR3 DNA reads as TGTGCCAGCAGCACATATCTAGCGGGGGGGACCTATGAGCAGTTCTTC. Full variable domain (outside the CDR3, taken from reference TRBV5-6 and TRBJ2-1): DAGVTQSPTHLIKTRGQQVTLRCSPKSGHDTVSWYQQALGQGPQFIFQYYEEEERQRGNFPDRFSGHQFPNYSSELNVNALLLGDSALYLCASSTYLAGGTYEQFFGPGTRLTVL.

The rearrangement uses TRBV12-3 or TRBV12-4 and TRBJ2-1; possibly TRBD2 for D (5 bases). Trimming removed 2 bases at V and 0 bases at J, with 14 bases between. The CDR3 loop spans 17 amino acids. The CDR3 reads CASSLSGTPSSYNEQFF. The CDR3, as DNA: TGTGCCAGCAGTTTAAGCGGAACACCGAGCTCCTACAATGAGCAGTTCTTC.

V usage is TRBV29-1 and J usage is TRBJ2-7; 7 bases fit TRBD1. Looked up from germline, CDR1 is SQVTM and CDR2 is ANQGSEA. V shed 5 bases and J 2 bases; nucleotides not matched to a gene: 6. The CDR3 loop spans 13 amino acids. In DNA, the CDR3 is TGCAGCGTTAACAGGGGTCCACCCTACGAGCAGTACTTC. It encodes CSVNRGPPYEQYF.

The V call is TRBV20-1, the J call TRBJ1-5, with D possibly TRBD1 on 5 matching bases. This CDR3 spans 15 amino acids. Looked up from germline, CDR1 is DFQATT and CDR2 is SNEGSKA (reference sequence). Trimming pared 3 bases from V and 0 bases from J, leaving 12 bases between. The CDR3 DNA reads TGCAGTGCTAGTGGGGGGGGAGATAGCAATCAGCCCCAGCATTTT. Its protein is CSASGGGDSNQPQHF.

This clonotype appeared many times. The V gene is TRBV21-1, the J gene TRBJ2-1; TRBD2, the table's D call, lacks a check against the DNA. TRBV21-1 is flagged as a pseudogene. CDR3 length: 15 amino acids. CDR3 region: CASSTSSGGASEQFF. Here the CDR3 DNA reads TGTGCCAGCAGCACCTCTAGCGGGGGGGCCAGCGAGCAGTTCTTC.

This clonotype has at least ten counts. The rearrangement links TRBV7-9 to TRBJ1-6; a weak D match, TRBD1 (5 bases). Germline CDR1 and CDR2: SEHNR and FQNEAQ (reference sequence). The CDR3 loop spans 18 amino acids. The germline V and J ends were trimmed by 2 bases and 2 bases, with 16 bases remaining between them. DNA of the CDR3: TGTGCCAGCAGCTTAACTCAAGGGGCTAGGGCCTATAATTCACCCCTCCACTTT. Translating it yields CASSLTQGARAYNSPLHF.

V is TRBV29-1 and J is TRBJ2-3, with 8 bases that match TRBD2. The V gene's germline CDR1 is SQVTM and CDR2 ANQGSEA. The CDR3 totals 15 residues. The V and J ends lost 1 base and 3 bases, in that order; junction bases with no gene match: 6. CDR3 sequence: CSVEGIAGWTDTQYF. CDR3 DNA: TGCAGCGTTGAAGGAATAGCGGGATGGACAGATACGCAGTATTTT.

This clonotype was seen many times. The chain uses TRBV7-2 and TRBJ1-1; TRBD1 might be the D (5 bases). The ends were cut back, 5 bases at V and 6 bases at J, with 22 bases in the middle. Per the germline V gene, CDR1 is SGHTA and CDR2 is FQGNSA. The CDR3 has 16 amino acids. CDR3 in amino acids: CASSLLGGDFDSEAFF. Here the CDR3 DNA reads TGTGCCAGCAGCCTCCTGGGCGGGGACTTCGATTCTGAAGCTTTCTTT.

The chain uses TRBV7-2 and TRBJ2-5; D is undetermined. The CDR3 length is 13 residues. Germline assignment: CDR1 SGHTA and CDR2 FQGNSA. V lost 5 bases and J 4 bases, leaving 11 bases between the germline ends. This chain's CDR3 is CASSPAPGETQYF. Written as DNA, the CDR3 is TGTGCCAGCAGCCCTGCCCCCGGAGAGACCCAGTACTTC.

This clonotype was recorded many times. The gene calls are TRBV2 and TRBJ2-7, with TRBD1 matching over 10 bases. CDR3 size: 15 residues. The junction had 4 bases not matched to a gene; V was cut back by 2 bases and J by 3 bases. Germline CDR1 is SNHLY and CDR2 is FYNNEI. CDR3 residues: CASSELTGGHYEQYF. The CDR3 region has the DNA TGTGCCAGCAGTGAACTGACAGGGGGCCACTACGAGCAGTACTTC.

Of note for this clonotype: This may stem from a read error, because a much larger clone lies one nucleotide away. V usage is TRBV6-2 or TRBV6-3 and J usage is TRBJ2-3, with no clear D. CDR3 length equals 13 residues. Germline V gene sequence: CDR1 MNHEY, CDR2 SVGEGT. Trimming took 3 bases from V and 10 from J, leaving 14 bases between them. The CDR3: CASSYSGPRPQYF. For the CDR3, the DNA is TGTGCCAGCAGTTATTCGGGTCCCCGGCCGCAGTATTTT.

This clonotype was detected ten times or more. This chain connects TRBV5-8 to TRBJ2-7; perhaps TRBD2 as D (6 bases). Trimming took off 1 base at V and 7 bases at J, with 18 bases between the two ends. This CDR3 contains 15 residues. Germline CDR1 is SGHTS and CDR2 is YDEGEE. This CDR3 is CASSLSRTTNAEQYF. For the CDR3, the DNA is TGTGCCAGCAGCTTGTCAAGGACTACGAATGCAGAGCAGTACTTC. The full variable domain, its missing parts supplied by reference TRBV5-8 and TRBJ2-7, is EAGVTQSPTHLIKTRGQQATLRCSPISGHTSVYWYQQALGLGLQFLLWYDEGEERNRGNFPPRFSGRQFPNYSSELNVNALELEDSALYLCASSLSRTTNAEQYFGPGTRLTVT.

This rearrangement joins TRBV30 to TRBJ1-5; no firm D call. Trimming left V 3 bases short and J 1 base short, with 4 bases between. This CDR3 spans 12 amino acids. Germline lookup yields CDR1 GTSNPN and CDR2 SVGIG (reference sequence). This CDR3 reads CAWSQSNQPQHF. CDR3 nucleotides: TGTGCCTGGAGCCAAAGCAATCAGCCCCAGCATTTT. Using reference TRBV30 and TRBJ1-5 for the parts outside the CDR3, the full variable domain is SQTIHQWPATLVQPVGSPLSLECTVEGTSNPNLYWYRQAAGRGLQLLFYSVGIGQISSEVPQNLSASRPQDRQFILSSKKLLLSDSGFYLCAWSQSNQPQHFGDGTRLSIL.

This chain joins TRBV27 and TRBJ1-2, with TRBD1 identical over 11 bases. Germline assignment: CDR1 MNHEY and CDR2 SMNVEV (reference sequence). With V trimmed by 6 bases and J by 6 bases, 6 bases remained unmatched. There are 14 residues in the CDR3. CDR3 sequence reads: CASRRTGGANGYTF. The CDR3 DNA reads TGTGCCAGCAGGCGGACAGGGGGCGCGAATGGCTACACCTTC.

As for this clonotype: Compared with germline, one end of the junction differs, possibly owing to a read error. This chain links TRBV5-5 with TRBJ1-5; 9 nucleotides line up with TRBD1. Germline CDR1 is SGHKS and CDR2 is YYEKEE (reference sequence). The CDR3 covers 13 residues. The CDR3 DNA is TGTGCCAGCAGTTGGACAGGGGATCAACCCCAGCATTTT. Translated, it gives CASSWTGDQPQHF.

In this sample, this clonotype turned up many times. V is TRBV7-9 and J is TRBJ1-4; TRBD1 matches at 8 bases. Germline V gene data show CDR1 as SEHNR and CDR2 as FQNEAQ (reference sequence). V shed 4 bases and J 3 bases; nucleotides not matched to a gene: 7. This CDR3 region has 16 residues. CDR3 in amino acids: CASSSGLTGANEKLFF. CDR3 DNA sequence: TGTGCCAGCAGCTCTGGGTTGACAGGGGCTAATGAAAAACTGTTTTTT.

This clonotype was observed many times. The CDR3 DNA follows: TGTGCCACCAGCAGAGATCTTGGACAGTCCCAAGAGACCCAGTACTTC. Protein product: CATSRDLGQSQETQYF. The chain employs TRBV15 and TRBJ2-5; D might be TRBD1 (6 bases). V lost 0 bases and J lost 1, with 12 bases in between. Germline loops: CDR1 LNHNV, CDR2 YYDKDF (reference sequence). CDR3 size: 16 residues.

The chain carries TRBV2 and TRBJ1-5; D gene ambiguous. V was shortened by 6 bases and J by 2 bases, with 8 bases between the two germline ends. CDR1 and CDR2 from the germline V gene are SNHLY and FYNNEI. The CDR3 is 13 amino acids. The CDR3 region is CASRSRRNQPQHF. DNA for the CDR3: TGTGCCAGCAGGTCCAGGCGCAATCAGCCCCAGCATTTT. The full variable domain, in which reference TRBV2 and TRBJ1-5 provide the parts outside the CDR3, is EPEVTQTPSHQVTQMGQEVILRCVPISNHLYFYWYRQILGQKVEFLVSFYNNEISEKSEIFDDQFSVERPDGSNFTLKIRSTKLEDSAMYFCASRSRRNQPQHFGDGTRLSIL.